The 20 T cell receptor beta chains listed next were all sequenced from one sample in a study of cytomegalovirus exposure and HLA in healthy donors. The PCR made use of 60 Vbeta and 13 Jbeta primers. The repertoire was sequenced with immunoSEQ multiplex PCR; TCRdb's copy has only in-frame clones and lacks some. The data show about 180,000 clones, 65% to 85% seen once. Input material: PBMCs. Receptor source: a girl aged 5-17 years in good health and CMV-seropositive.

This sequence joins TRBV19 and TRBJ2-7; possibly TRBD1 for D (5 bases). Germline CDR1 and CDR2: LNHDA and SQIVND (reference sequence). CDR3 length equals 11 residues. V lost 9 bases to trimming and J lost 3 bases, with 9 bases between them. The CDR3 nucleotides are TGTGCCAGAAAACAGGACTACGAGCAGTACTTC. This encodes CARKQDYEQYF.

The V and J genes are TRBV9 and TRBJ2-1; 9 bases agree with TRBD1. CDR3 length equals 15 residues. Germline V lookup: CDR1 SGDLS, CDR2 YYNGEE. J lost 4 bases, V lost 4 bases, and 6 bases had no gene match. The CDR3 nucleotides are TGTGCCAGCAGCTCCGGGACAGGGTCTTACAATGAGCAGTTCTTC. This encodes CASSSGTGSYNEQFF.

This clone was seen a handful of times. The chain couples TRBV14 to TRBJ2-1, with D unclear. CDR1 and CDR2 from the germline V gene are SGHDN and FVKESK. CDR3 length: 16 amino acids. Trimming took off 6 bases at V and 0 bases at J, with 15 bases between the two ends. The CDR3 is CASSPDELRSYNEQFF. Here the CDR3 DNA reads TGTGCCAGCAGTCCTGATGAGTTACGCTCCTACAATGAGCAGTTCTTC.

V usage is TRBV30 and J usage is TRBJ2-7; tentatively, D is TRBD2 (6 bases). The CDR3 length is 14 residues. CDR1 is GTSNPN, CDR2 SVGIG, per germline (reference sequence). V was cut by 0 bases and J by 0 bases, with 9 bases left in between. For the CDR3, the DNA is TGTGCCTGGAGTGTCGGGACTGGCTCCTACGAGCAGTACTTC. Its translation: CAWSVGTGSYEQYF.

This chain connects TRBV5-1 to TRBJ1-2; D possibly corresponds to TRBD1 (5 bases). The V end was cut by 4 bases, the J end by 8 bases, with 21 bases between. The CDR3 runs to 15 residues. The germline gives CDR1 SGHRS, CDR2 YFSETQ. The CDR3 coding sequence is TGCGCCAGCAGCCTCACCGGGACGGAGGGCGCCGGCTACACCTTC. Its protein is CASSLTGTEGAGYTF.

The V and J genes are TRBV5-1 and TRBJ1-2; the match to TRBD1 covers 7 bases. J lost 8 bases, V lost 0 bases, and 10 bases had no gene match. This CDR3 contains 15 residues. Germline V gene sequence: CDR1 SGHRS, CDR2 YFSETQ. CDR3 protein: CASSLAWDSLGGYTF. CDR3 nucleotides: TGCGCCAGCAGCTTGGCCTGGGACAGCCTGGGGGGCTACACCTTC.

In this sample, this clone turned up a few times. The V and J genes are TRBV5-6 and TRBJ2-7; D may be TRBD1 (6 bases). The CDR3 consists of 15 residues. Trimming shortened V by 4 bases and J by 1 base, and 15 bases separated the two germline ends. Germline V gene sequence: CDR1 SGHDT, CDR2 YYEEEE. The CDR3 sequence: CASSLHDRFSYEQYF. In nucleotides, the CDR3 is TGTGCCAGCAGCCTCCATGACAGGTTTTCCTACGAGCAGTACTTC. Full variable domain (remainder filled in from reference TRBV5-6 and TRBJ2-7): DAGVTQSPTHLIKTRGQQVTLRCSPKSGHDTVSWYQQALGQGPQFIFQYYEEEERQRGNFPDRFSGHQFPNYSSELNVNALLLGDSALYLCASSLHDRFSYEQYFGPGTRLTVT.

The J gene is TRBJ2-7, the V gene TRBV6-5; TRBD1 aligns across 10 bases. The germline V gene encodes CDR1 MNHEY and CDR2 SVGAGI. V gave up 8 bases and J gave up 7 bases; unmatched junction bases: 8. The CDR3 is 13 residues long. The CDR3 nucleotides read TGTGCCAGCCGGGACAGGGGAGTTTGGGAGCAGTACTTC. Translating gives CASRDRGVWEQYF.

The chain combines TRBV27 with TRBJ1-1; tentative D call: TRBD1 (6 bases). V lost 0 bases and J 6 bases, leaving 20 bases between the germline ends. Germline V gene data show CDR1 as MNHEY and CDR2 as SMNVEV (reference sequence). The CDR3 runs 17 residues. CDR3 sequence: CASSLSMRGPGGPEAFF. The DNA of the CDR3 is TGTGCCAGCAGTTTATCGATGCGGGGGCCGGGGGGCCCTGAAGCTTTCTTT.

The chain has TRBV7-3 and TRBJ2-5; TRBD1 aligns across 9 bases. V lost 0 bases and J lost 5; bases outside the gene matches: 13. Per the germline V gene, CDR1 is SGHTA and CDR2 is FQGTGA. This CDR3 has 18 amino acids. CDR3 nucleotides: TGTGCCAGCAGCTTAACGGCTCCGGGACAGGGTACTGGGGAGACCCAGTACTTC. Its protein is CASSLTAPGQGTGETQYF.

This clone was seen a few times. The genes are TRBV29-1 and TRBJ2-5; 12 bases fit TRBD2. Germline CDR1 reads SQVTM; CDR2 reads ANQGSEA. This CDR3 has 15 amino acids. V lost 5 bases and J lost 5; bases outside the gene matches: 9. As DNA, the CDR3 is TGCAGCGTTAGACAGGCTAGCGGGAGGGGGGAGACCCAGTACTTC. It yields the protein CSVRQASGRGETQYF. The variable domain in full, completed from reference TRBV29-1 and TRBJ2-5, reads SAVISQKPSRDICQRGTSLTIQCQVDSQVTMMFWYRQQPGQSLTLIATANQGSEATYESGFVIDKFPISRPNLTFSTLTVSNMSPEDSSIYLCSVRQASGRGETQYFGPGTRLLVL.

The chain carries TRBV6-4 and TRBJ2-2; TRBD2 matches 9 bases. This CDR3 is built from 16 residues. CDR1 and CDR2 (germline): MRHNA, SNTAGT. After removal of 5 bases from V and 2 bases from J, the junction contained 6 bases not matched to a gene. The CDR3 DNA sequence: TGTGCCAGCAGTCCGCTAGCGGGAAGAAACACCGGGGAGCTGTTTTTT. It translates to CASSPLAGRNTGELFF.

The chain combines TRBV7-9 with TRBJ2-7; 7 nucleotides match TRBD2. From germline, CDR1 is SEHNR and CDR2 FQNEAQ (reference sequence). The ends lost 8 bases at V and 3 bases at J; junction bases unmatched: 10. The CDR3 consists of 14 residues. CDR3 sequence: CASFSGGSGYEQYF. CDR3 in DNA: TGTGCCAGCTTTTCTGGCGGGAGTGGCTACGAGCAGTACTTC.

The chain recombines TRBV4-3 with TRBJ1-4; TRBD1 agrees at 9 bases. Trimming cost V 3 bases and J 7 bases; bases outside gene matches: 6. Germline loops: CDR1 LGHNA, CDR2 YSLEER. This CDR3 contains 15 residues. CDR3 amino acids: CASSQATGGAEKLFF. DNA of the CDR3: TGCGCCAGCAGCCAGGCCACAGGGGGCGCTGAAAAACTGTTTTTT.

The rearrangement links TRBV9 to TRBJ2-1; TRBD2 matches 15 bases. The CDR3 spans 14 residues. Germline V CDR1 and CDR2: SGDLS, YYNGEE. The trim removed 4 bases at V and 13 bases at J, leaving 6 bases unmatched. The CDR3 bases are TGTGCCAGCAGCCCCGGACTAGCGGGAGGGCCTCAGTTCTTC. Its protein product is CASSPGLAGGPQFF.

This chain links TRBV7-7 with TRBJ2-7, with 10 bases identical to TRBD1. CDR3 length: 18 residues. The germline gives CDR1 SSHAT, CDR2 FNYEAQ (reference sequence). CDR3 region: CASLWKSTDWDRGHEQYF. CDR3 coding DNA: TGTGCTAGTCTCTGGAAATCAACAGATTGGGACAGGGGCCACGAGCAGTACTTC.

The chain is built from TRBV5-1 and TRBJ2-4; 9 bases line up with TRBD1. This CDR3 spans 14 amino acids. The germline gives CDR1 SGHRS, CDR2 YFSETQ. The V segment lost 4 bases and the J segment 9 bases; nucleotides outside the gene matches: 8. The CDR3 sequence: CASSTGQGAGIQYF. The CDR3, as DNA: TGCGCCAGCAGCACGGGACAGGGTGCGGGCATTCAGTACTTC.

The chain carries TRBV2 and TRBJ2-5; the match to TRBD1 covers 9 bases. CDR1 and CDR2 from the germline V gene are SNHLY and FYNNEI. The CDR3 is 13 residues long. Trimming removed 6 bases from V and 3 bases from J; junction bases left unmatched: 2. The CDR3 protein is CASRRQGEETQYF. CDR3 in DNA: TGTGCCAGCAGGCGACAGGGGGAAGAGACCCAGTACTTC.

This clone was picked up one time. This sequence joins TRBV6-1 and TRBJ2-1; 9 bases are shared with TRBD1. Germline values: CDR1 MNHNS, CDR2 SASEGT. V shed 5 bases, J shed 6 bases, and the junction held 5 bases outside the gene matches. The CDR3 is made up of 14 amino acids. In DNA, the CDR3 is TGTGCCAGCAGTTTCCGACAGGGGGGCAATGAGCAGTTCTTC. It codes for CASSFRQGGNEQFF.

A few counts support this clone. This rearrangement joins TRBV11-2 to TRBJ1-1; 10 bases align to TRBD1. The CDR3 length is 16 residues. The germline gives CDR1 SGHAT, CDR2 FQNNGV. With 0 bases clipped from V and 5 bases from J, the junction kept 6 bases outside the gene matches. Written as DNA, the CDR3 is TGTGCCAGCAGCTTAGATCACGGACAGGGGGAGACTGAAGCTTTCTTT. Protein product: CASSLDHGQGETEAFF.